Listed below are T cell receptor beta chains from one sample, sequenced in a study of T cells in Graves' hyperthyroidism and ophthalmopathy. TCRdb ran MiXCR on the multiplex PCR reads and lists one entry per CDR3 protein. The data contain some 770,000 distinct CDR3 sequences, roughly 15% of them singletons. Sequenced material: blood. These receptors all stem from a man between 18 and 35 years old with Graves' hyperthyroidism. Each CDR3 is given with its conserved first and last residue. D genes are given only for firm matches. Only part of the rows carry a size: once, few, many, or a class if the clone is expanded.

D gene | J gene | clone size | V gene | CDR3 DNA | CDR3 protein
TRBD2 | TRBJ2-1 | NA | TRBV9 | TGTGCCAGCAGCCCCTGGAGCGGGAGTGGCCTTGGTGAGCAGTTCTTC | CASSPWSGSGLGEQFF
NA | TRBJ1-1 | NA | TRBV18 | TGTGCCAGCTCACCGGTGGGGGGGGCGAACACTGAAGCTTTCTTT | CASSPVGGANTEAFF
TRBD2 | TRBJ2-7 | many | TRBV28 | TGTGCCAGCAGTTCAATAGCGGGAGGGCCCTCCTACGAGCAGTACTTC | CASSSIAGGPSYEQYF
NA | TRBJ1-5 | few | TRBV10-2 | TGCGCCAGCATCGGGACACATAGCAATCAGCCCCAGCATTTT | CASIGTHSNQPQHF
TRBD1 | TRBJ2-7 | few | TRBV7-9 | TGTGCCAGCAGCTTAGCTGGACAGGGCGTCCGGCGGGAGCAGTACTTC | CASSLAGQGVRREQYF
TRBD1 | TRBJ2-3 | NA | TRBV5-1 | TGCGCCAGCAGCTCCGGGGGACAGGGTCCCACAGATACGCAGTATTTT | CASSSGGQGPTDTQYF
NA | TRBJ2-7 | many | TRBV15 | TGTGCCACCAGCTCCGACTGGAACTCCTACGAGCAGTACTTC | CATSSDWNSYEQYF
TRBD1 | TRBJ2-2 | many | TRBV12-3/TRBV12-4 | TGTGCCAGCAGTCCCTATCCGGGACAGTTAACCGGGGAGCTGTTTTTT | CASSPYPGQLTGELFF
TRBD2 | TRBJ2-5 | many | TRBV24-1 | TGTGCCACCAGGGCGGGACTAGCGGAACAAGAGACCCAGTACTTC | CATRAGLAEQETQYF
NA | TRBJ2-2 | NA | TRBV6-5 | TGTGCCAGCAGTTACACCCACCACCGGGAGCTGTTTTTT | CASSYTHHRELFF
NA | TRBJ1-1 | many | TRBV28 | TGTGCCAGCAGGCTCCAGGGTAGGGGCACTGAAGCTTTCTTT | CASRLQGRGTEAFF
NA | TRBJ1-6 | NA | TRBV29-1 | TGCAGCGTTGGAATGGACAGAGATTCACCCCTCCACTTT | CSVGMDRDSPLHF
NA | TRBJ2-3 | many | TRBV28 | TGTGCCAGCAGTTTCCTTTTCCGGGGGCCAGCTCGTCCAGATACGCAGTATTTT | CASSFLFRGPARPDTQYF
NA | TRBJ2-7 | many | TRBV6-2/TRBV6-3 | TGTGCCAGCAAGGACATAACCTACGAGCAGTACTTC | CASKDITYEQYF
NA | TRBJ2-3 | once | TRBV5-4 | TGTGCCAGCAGCTTTAAGGTCGGGACCACAGATACGCAGTATTTT | CASSFKVGTTDTQYF
NA | TRBJ1-1 | few | TRBV28 | TGTGCCAGCAGTGGAGGGGCCGGTTGGGACACTGAAGCTTTCTTT | CASSGGAGWDTEAFF
NA | TRBJ1-4 | many | TRBV12-3/TRBV12-4 | TGTGCCAGCAGTACCAGTGGGACTAATGAAAAACTGTTTTTT | CASSTSGTNEKLFF
NA | TRBJ1-3 | few | TRBV3-1 | TGTGCCAGCAGCCCCGCCTCCGGACCGACAGGCCTAAGCTCTGGAAACACCATATATTTT | CASSPASGPTGLSSGNTIYF
TRBD2 | TRBJ2-7 | NA | TRBV2 | TGTGCCAGCAGTGCCCTAGCGGGGGGGACCTACGAGCAGTACTTC | CASSALAGGTYEQYF
NA | TRBJ2-5 | many | TRBV2 | TGTGCCAGCAGTGGGACTTTGAGCGGCCAAGAGACCCAGTACTTC | CASSGTLSGQETQYF
TRBD1 | TRBJ2-5 | many | TRBV24-1 | TGTGCCACCGCTAGGCAGGGGGCAGGGGAGACCCAGTACTTC | CATARQGAGETQYF
NA | TRBJ2-2 | NA | TRBV3-1 | TGTGCCACCCACGGTGGGACTTCCACTACCGGGGAGCTGTTTTTT | CATHGGTSTTGELFF
TRBD1 | TRBJ2-1 | many | TRBV30 | TGTGCCTGCAAACAGGGACAGGGGCTAAATGAGCAGTTCTTC | CACKQGQGLNEQFF
NA | TRBJ2-1 | many | TRBV11-1 | TGTGCCAGCAGCTTAGAAAGTAAGCCGTACAATGAGCAGTTCTTC | CASSLESKPYNEQFF
NA | TRBJ2-7 | many | TRBV2 | TGTGCCAGCAGTTGGACAGAGTCCTACGAGCAGTACTTC | CASSWTESYEQYF
NA | TRBJ1-2 | NA | TRBV10-3 | TGTGCCACCCAAATTACAGGGACCTCTGGCTACACCTTC | CATQITGTSGYTF
TRBD2 | TRBJ2-5 | many | TRBV28 | TGTGCCAGCAGTCTCCCCATTGCCCACGGGAGGGGCCAAGAGACCCAGTACTTC | CASSLPIAHGRGQETQYF
TRBD2 | TRBJ2-2 | few | TRBV25-1 | TGTGCCAGCAGTCCCTCCACTAGCGTAGTTAACACCGGGGAGCTGTTTTTT | CASSPSTSVVNTGELFF
TRBD2 | TRBJ2-7 | many | TRBV28 | TGTGCCAGCAGCCTAGCGGGGCGTCCCTACGAGCAGTACTTC | CASSLAGRPYEQYF